The source of this T cell receptor (beta chain) is a study of blood T cell repertoires in COVID-19. About the study: Samples representing acute and convalescent COVID-19 were sourced from the United States, Italy and Spain.

In its sample, this clone was seen a few times. The CDR3 sequence is 12 residues long. With V trimmed by 7 bases and J by 8 bases, 5 bases remained unmatched. CDR1 is SEHNR, CDR2 FQNEAQ, per germline (reference sequence). As originally analysed: From reference gene primer amplification, estimates of nucleated cell counts were derived. TCRdb's copy holds only in-frame clones and misses some; the assay was immunoSEQ multiplex PCR. From that table come the V and J calls and clone size; the DNA was used to work out D and trimming. This table holds over 150,000 clones, 88% found once. Source material: peripheral blood. This TCR came from a man aged 45-65 years who had recovered from COVID-19. The chain recombines TRBV7-9 with TRBJ2-1; 7 bases map to TRBD2. DNA of the CDR3: TGTGCCAGCAACGGACTAGTCTATGAGCAGTTCTTC. Its protein is CASNGLVYEQFF.